This T cell receptor (beta chain) is drawn from a study of PD-1 blockade in classical Hodgkin lymphoma. Study at large: Every 2 weeks, patients got 3 mg/kg intravenous nivolumab.

Produced via immunoSEQ multiplex PCR; TCRdb's table is partial and in-frame only. The sample consists of over 10,000 clones, 75% to 95% of them appearing once. This CDR3 has 16 residues. Germline V gene lookup returns CDR1 SGHRS and CDR2 YFSETQ. The V end was cut by 0 bases, the J end by 0 bases, with 10 bases between. Broader study findings: Healthy donors reportedly exceeded newly diagnosed patients in baseline TCR diversity. Complete responders had baseline diversity similar to newly diagnosed patients.

Note on this clone: Its antigen is undetermined.

Relapses following autologous stem cell transplantation were seen in all patients, with brentuximab vedotin exposure varying. The sequencing used peripheral blood mononuclear cells (PBMCs), collected at baseline. J is TRBJ2-1 and V is TRBV5-1; unclear D gene. This TCR derives from a human donor with classical Hodgkin lymphoma. CDR3 loop: CASSLVAPSSYNEQFF. The CDR3 region has the DNA TGCGCCAGCAGCTTGGTGGCCCCTAGCTCCTACAATGAGCAGTTCTTC.